The T cell receptor beta chain described here comes from a study of T cells in Graves' hyperthyroidism and ophthalmopathy. V was clipped by 8 bases and J by 7 bases, with 14 bases between them. Germline loops: CDR1 SGHAT, CDR2 FQNNGV. This CDR3 is built from 12 residues. In its sample, this clonotype was seen many times. Its antigen is still unknown. Study outcomes and limitations: Blood also contained most expanded thyroid clonotypes above 0.001.

From RNA transcripts, TCR beta CDR3 regions were amplified. A first-round RT-PCR of the TCR CDR3 used the HTBI primer set. Via MiXCR, TCRdb re-called the multiplex PCR reads, giving one row per CDR3 protein. The repertoire holds 370,000 or so distinct CDR3 sequences, with approximately 13% as singletons. Sequencing was performed on blood. The source is a man aged 25-40 years with Graves' hyperthyroidism that later progressed to Graves' ophthalmopathy. V gene TRBV11-2 combines with J gene TRBJ1-2, with D unclear. The CDR3: CASRTPSSGYTF. The CDR3, as DNA: TGTGCCAGCCGGACTCCCTCGTCTGGCTACACCTTC.